These T cell receptor beta chains were read from a single sample in a study of blood T cell repertoires in COVID-19. Method: immunoSEQ multiplex PCR; TCRdb's copy keeps in-frame clones and lacks some. The sample holds a few hundred thousand clones; around 89% are singletons and the top ten take 0.95% to 1.5%. The sample taken for sequencing was peripheral blood. The receptors shown here come from a man between 40 and 49 years old with acute or convalescent COVID-19. Both conserved end residues are part of each CDR3.

CDR3 | J | V
CASSRDRGRKLFF | TRBJ1-4 | TRBV12-3/TRBV12-4
CASSNPGQGNTGELFF | TRBJ2-2 | TRBV7-6
CASSLLTNEKLFF | TRBJ1-4 | TRBV5-1
CASRERLAGGSDTQYF | TRBJ2-3 | TRBV2
CASSFDSPTDTQYF | TRBJ2-3 | TRBV5-5
CASRVSGGSYEQYF | TRBJ2-7 | TRBV2
CASSPPLRGSADTQYF | TRBJ2-3 | TRBV10-1
CASSIQGDEKLFF | TRBJ1-4 | TRBV19
CASSLSGGGSYNEQFF | TRBJ2-1 | TRBV27
CASSIDTSGTFQETQYF | TRBJ2-5 | TRBV19
CASTLGQGETEAFF | TRBJ1-1 | TRBV2
CASSLGIAGVITDTQYF | TRBJ2-3 | TRBV5-1
CASSRNSGGPQETQYF | TRBJ2-5 | TRBV6-6
CAWKRGQSGFGEKLFF | TRBJ1-4 | TRBV30
CASSFRGENTEAFF | TRBJ1-1 | TRBV27
CASSYSRSGGYNEQFF | TRBJ2-1 | TRBV6-5
CATSDPQYGENTGELFF | TRBJ2-2 | TRBV24-1
CASSSRRQGARTDTQYF | TRBJ2-3 | TRBV5-4
CASSLTGRNTEAFF | TRBJ1-1 | TRBV7-3
CASSLAGTDTQYF | TRBJ2-3 | TRBV25-1
CASSQGQPGQGFEQYF | TRBJ2-7 | TRBV3-1/TRBV3-2
CSVAVDGTGRSPLHF | TRBJ1-6 | TRBV29-1
CASSYFRGEGPGELFF | TRBJ2-2 | TRBV6-5
CASSVDPVQETQYF | TRBJ2-5 | TRBV9
CASSLLAGDSNEQFF | TRBJ2-1 | TRBV28
CSVERKDIRGYEQYF | TRBJ2-7 | TRBV29-1
CASSVSGGAGRGEQFF | TRBJ2-1 | TRBV7-6
CASSTDTDQPQHF | TRBJ1-5 | TRBV5-6
CASSPPRQGRNTIYF | TRBJ1-3 | TRBV18
CASSPKRDSYTDTQYF | TRBJ2-3 | TRBV14
CASSFWSGTYEQYF | TRBJ2-7 | TRBV5-1
CASSRFRQAADQPQHF | TRBJ1-5 | TRBV27
CASSQELTRGLSPLHF | TRBJ1-6 | TRBV4-1
CASSQDFASSVGYTF | TRBJ1-2 | TRBV3-1/TRBV3-2
CASRESSYEQYF | TRBJ2-7 | TRBV12-3/TRBV12-4
CASSSRTGEIYEQYF | TRBJ2-7 | TRBV5-4
CASSREPGQGQEKLFF | TRBJ1-4 | TRBV5-4
CASSVGGDGTNEKLFF | TRBJ1-4 | TRBV5-4
CASSPDRVTANSPLHF | TRBJ1-6 | TRBV18
CASSVDADYEQYF | TRBJ2-7 | TRBV9
CASSLGDPGSGNTIYF | TRBJ1-3 | TRBV7-2
CSGQGYENTIYF | TRBJ1-3 | TRBV29-1